The entry that follows covers one TCR beta chain sequence. Compared with germline, one end of the junction differs, possibly owing to a read error. The authors ran a second PCR of about 7 to 11 cycles using a sample-barcoded 5' primer and a J-beta primer mix. TCRdb recomputed calls from the 5' RACE reads with MiXCR, one row per CDR3 protein. Of 600,000 to 800,000 distinct CDR3 sequences in the sample, under 25% are singletons; the top ten hold 3.6%. The data are from a study of blood T cells in healthy people across ages. The CDR3 loop spans 14 amino acids. CDR1 and CDR2 (germline): DFQATT, SNEGSKA (reference sequence).

Sequences were obtained from blood. The chain recombines TRBV20-1 with TRBJ1-2, with 9 bases fitting TRBD1. The receptor was isolated from a man in his 70s in good health. The CDR3 nucleotides are TGCAGTACTAGAGGACCCGGGACAGGGCTTGGCTACACCTTC. Encoded protein: CSTRGPGTGLGYTF.